This TCR beta chain originates from a study of blood T cell repertoires in COVID-19. The wider study: Some COVID-19 samples were acute and others convalescent; all came from the United States, Italy and Spain.

Assay: immunoSEQ multiplex PCR; the TCRdb copy retains only in-frame clones and omits some. Of about 210,000 clones listed, over 75% are singletons. V lost 5 bases to trimming and J lost 0 bases; unmatched junction nucleotides: 9. The CDR3 extends over 16 amino acids. Germline assignment: CDR1 SEHNR and CDR2 FQNEAQ (reference sequence). The sequenced sample was peripheral blood. The receptor was isolated from a woman in her thirties or forties with acute or convalescent COVID-19. This chain links TRBV7-9 with TRBJ1-2, with TRBD1 identical over 7 bases. Written as DNA, the CDR3 is TGTGCCAGCAGCCAAAGGGGACAGAACACTAACTATGGCTACACCTTC. Protein product: CASSQRGQNTNYGYTF.